These T cell receptor beta chains were read from a single sample in a study of T cell responses to AZD1222 COVID-19 vaccine. Here immunoSEQ multiplex PCR was the method, and the copy in TCRdb shows in-frame clones only, minus some. This sample has under 170,000 clones, with more than 85% found just once. The sample consisted of peripheral blood, taken 28 days after the second AZD1222 dose. Receptors originate from an adult who received the AZD1222 COVID-19 vaccine. Both conserved end residues are part of each CDR3. D genes are given only for firm matches. Clone size appears in some rows only: once, few, many, or a class for an expanded clone.

TRBJ2-7 | TRBD2 | TRBV11-3 | few | TGTGCCAGCAGCTTAGAGGGGAGAGCGGGAAGCTACGAGCAGTACTTC | CASSLEGRAGSYEQYF
TRBJ2-7 | - | TRBV10-1 | - | TGCGCCAGCAGTGATCGAGCCTACTCCTACGAGCAGTACTTC | CASSDRAYSYEQYF
TRBJ2-1 | TRBD1 | TRBV6-5 | - | TGTGCCAGCAGCCGTCCCGGGACAGTATACAATGAGCAGTTCTTC | CASSRPGTVYNEQFF
TRBJ2-7 | - | TRBV12-3/TRBV12-4 | - | TGTGCCAGCAGTTTATACACCTACGAGCAGTACTTC | CASSLYTYEQYF
TRBJ2-1 | TRBD2 | TRBV27 | - | TGTGCCAGCAGTTTACTAGCGGGGCGCTCCGATGAGCAGTTCTTC | CASSLLAGRSDEQFF
TRBJ2-7 | TRBD2 | TRBV2 | - | TGTGCCAGCAGTGACATTTCTAGGGTGGGAGGGCTATACGAGCAGTACTTC | CASSDISRVGGLYEQYF
TRBJ2-7 | - | TRBV7-9 | - | TGTGCCAGCAGCTTAGTAACGGGAACCTACGAGCAGTACTTC | CASSLVTGTYEQYF
TRBJ1-5 | - | TRBV3-1/TRBV3-2 | - | TGTGCCAGCAGCTCCGGGTGGTCTCAGCCCCAGCATTTT | CASSSGWSQPQHF
TRBJ2-7 | TRBD1 | TRBV24-1 | - | TGTGCCACCAGTGATCCCAGGGGGCCCCTTACAAGGCAGTACTTC | CATSDPRGPLTRQYF
TRBJ2-1 | - | TRBV7-9 | - | TGTGCCAGCAGCCCCGCAGGGCTCCATGAGCAGTTCTTC | CASSPAGLHEQFF
TRBJ1-2 | - | TRBV30 | - | TGTGCCTGGAACCCAGGGTTGAACTATGGCTACACCTTC | CAWNPGLNYGYTF
TRBJ2-1 | TRBD2 | TRBV3-1/TRBV3-2 | - | TGTGCCAGCAAAAATGGGGCTAGCGGGACCAATGAGCAGTTCTTC | CASKNGASGTNEQFF
TRBJ2-7 | - | TRBV9 | once | TGTGCCAGCAGCGTAGGAGGGGGAGGGAGGTACGAGCAGTACTTC | CASSVGGGGRYEQYF
TRBJ1-2 | - | TRBV5-5 | - | TGTGCCAGCAGCAGGGCGCGGGACTATGGCTACACCTTC | CASSRARDYGYTF
TRBJ2-5 | - | TRBV5-1 | few | TGCGCCAGCAGCTTGGGGTGGTCAGGGGCGCAGGAGACCCAGTACTTC | CASSLGWSGAQETQYF
TRBJ2-3 | - | TRBV7-3 | - | TGTGCCAGCAGCATACCTTTGAGACAGGCCACAGATACGCAGTATTTT | CASSIPLRQATDTQYF
TRBJ2-1 | TRBD1 | TRBV11-3 | - | TGTGCCAGCAGCGTAAACCACAGGGGGCGCCCCAATGAGCAGTTCTTC | CASSVNHRGRPNEQFF
TRBJ1-2 | - | TRBV11-3 | - | TGTGCCAGCAGCTTAGGCCCAAAGGGCCGTGGTTCCTATGGCTACACCTTC | CASSLGPKGRGSYGYTF
TRBJ1-6 | - | TRBV25-1 | - | TGTGCCAGCAGCGTCACGAATTCACCCCTCCACTTT | CASSVTNSPLHF
TRBJ1-1 | - | TRBV11-3 | - | TGTGCCAGCAGCCTTTCGACAGGGAACACTGAAGCTTTCTTT | CASSLSTGNTEAFF
TRBJ1-1 | - | TRBV30 | - | TGTGCCTGTCCAGGGTTGAAGAACACTGAAGCTTTCTTT | CACPGLKNTEAFF
TRBJ2-3 | - | TRBV7-9 | - | TGTGCCAGCAGCAGGACCAGCACAGATACGCAGTATTTT | CASSRTSTDTQYF
TRBJ1-3 | TRBD1 | TRBV11-3 | - | TGTGCCAGCAGCTACCGACAGGGAGCTGGAAACACCATATATTTT | CASSYRQGAGNTIYF
TRBJ2-7 | TRBD2 | TRBV7-8 | - | TGTGCCAGCAGCCAACGGGCTAGCGGCTCCTACGAGCAGTACTTC | CASSQRASGSYEQYF
TRBJ1-4 | - | TRBV10-1 | - | TGCGCCAGCAGTGAGTTATTACAGTTGCCGAATGAAAAACTGTTTTTT | CASSELLQLPNEKLFF
TRBJ1-3 | TRBD1 | TRBV18 | - | TGTGCCAGCTCACCACCTTCGGGACAGGGAAACACCATATATTTT | CASSPPSGQGNTIYF
TRBJ2-1 | TRBD2 | TRBV27 | - | TGTGCCAGCAGTTTATCAGCGGGAGAGGATGAGCAGTTCTTC | CASSLSAGEDEQFF
TRBJ2-7 | TRBD1 | TRBV10-2 | - | TGCGCCAGCAGCACCGGACAGGCCTCCTCCTACGAGCAGTACTTC | CASSTGQASSYEQYF
TRBJ2-1 | TRBD2 | TRBV7-9 | - | TGTGCCAGCAGCTTAGCGGGGACTAGCGGTGTGGTCTCCTACAATGAGCAGTTCTTC | CASSLAGTSGVVSYNEQFF
TRBJ2-7 | TRBD2 | TRBV5-3 | - | TGTGCCAGAAGTCGGCGACTAGCGGTTAGCTCCTACGAGCAGTACTTC | CARSRRLAVSSYEQYF
TRBJ2-7 | TRBD1 | TRBV5-1 | - | TGCGCCAGCAGCTTGGGGGACAGGGATAAAGACGAGCAGTACTTC | CASSLGDRDKDEQYF
TRBJ1-5 | - | TRBV21-1 | - | TGTGCCAGCAGCGCCAGACGGACCAATCAGCCCCAGCATTTT | CASSARRTNQPQHF
TRBJ1-2 | - | TRBV5-5 | - | TGTGCCAGCAGCTTGTTACCGGGCAACGGCTACACCTTC | CASSLLPGNGYTF
TRBJ1-3 | - | TRBV2 | - | TGTGCCAGCAGTGCGTTAGAGCCCCCTGGAAACACCATATATTTT | CASSALEPPGNTIYF
TRBJ1-4 | - | TRBV2 | - | TGTGCCAGCAGCGACGACAGGGAAAAACTGTTTTTT | CASSDDREKLFF
TRBJ2-1 | - | TRBV7-9 | - | TGTGCCAGCAGCTTGGCCGAGGGTGAGCAGTTCTTC | CASSLAEGEQFF
TRBJ2-5 | TRBD2 | TRBV19 | - | TGTGCCAGTAGTATAGGACTAGCGGGACCCGGGAGAAAGACCCAGTACTTC | CASSIGLAGPGRKTQYF
TRBJ2-5 | TRBD2 | TRBV4-1 | once | TGCGCCAGCAGCCAACCCCTGGGACTAGCGGGAGAGGGTGGAGAGACCCAGTACTTC | CASSQPLGLAGEGGETQYF
TRBJ1-1 | - | TRBV19 | - | TGTGCCAGTAGTATCCGGGCTCGGGCCACTGAAGCTTTCTTT | CASSIRARATEAFF
TRBJ1-2 | - | TRBV30 | once | TGTGCCTGGAGCGTAACAGAGTTTCGCGGCTACACCTTC | CAWSVTEFRGYTF
TRBJ2-7 | TRBD2 | TRBV7-9 | - | TGTGCCAGCAGCTTAGCTCTAGCGGGAGAGCAGTACTTC | CASSLALAGEQYF
TRBJ2-6 | - | TRBV12-3/TRBV12-4 | few | TGTGCCAGCAGTTTAGGTGGGGCCAACGTCCTGACTTTC | CASSLGGANVLTF
TRBJ2-7 | - | TRBV28 | few | TGTGCCAGCAGTCTCTCGCCCCGCGAGCAGTACTTC | CASSLSPREQYF
TRBJ2-5 | TRBD1 | TRBV5-6 | few | TGTGCCAGCAGCGGGATGACAGGGGGGGAGACCCAGTACTTC | CASSGMTGGETQYF
TRBJ2-3 | - | TRBV19 | - | TGTGCCAGTAGTCCCCAGCGGCCCGGGGGCACAGATACGCAGTATTTT | CASSPQRPGGTDTQYF
TRBJ2-1 | - | TRBV29-1 | - | TGCAGCGCCGCCTGGAAGCGGAGGTTTTACAATGAGCAGTTCTTC | CSAAWKRRFYNEQFF